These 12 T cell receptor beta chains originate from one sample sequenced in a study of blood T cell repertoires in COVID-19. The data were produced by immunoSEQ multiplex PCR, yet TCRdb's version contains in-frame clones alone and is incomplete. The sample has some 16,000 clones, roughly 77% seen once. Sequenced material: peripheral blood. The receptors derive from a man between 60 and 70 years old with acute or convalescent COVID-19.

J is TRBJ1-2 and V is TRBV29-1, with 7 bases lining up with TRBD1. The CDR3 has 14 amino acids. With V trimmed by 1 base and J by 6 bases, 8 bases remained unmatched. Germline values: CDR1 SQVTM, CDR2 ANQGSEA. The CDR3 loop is CSVEGDSSLDGYTF. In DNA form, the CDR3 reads TGCAGCGTTGAAGGGGACAGTTCTCTCGATGGCTACACCTTC.

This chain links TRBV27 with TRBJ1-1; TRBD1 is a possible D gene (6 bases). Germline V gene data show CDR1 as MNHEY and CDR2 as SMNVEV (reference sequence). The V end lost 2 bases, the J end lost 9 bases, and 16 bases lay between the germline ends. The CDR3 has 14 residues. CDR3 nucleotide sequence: TGTGCCAGCAGTTTAACGTCTGTGGACAGAAAAGCTTTCTTT. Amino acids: CASSLTSVDRKAFF.

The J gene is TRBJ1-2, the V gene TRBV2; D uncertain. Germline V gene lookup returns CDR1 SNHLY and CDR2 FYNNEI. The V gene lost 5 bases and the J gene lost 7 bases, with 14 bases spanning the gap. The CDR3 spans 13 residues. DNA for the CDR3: TGTGCCAGCAGTCCCCGCGGGGTAGCTGGCTACACCTTC. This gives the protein CASSPRGVAGYTF.

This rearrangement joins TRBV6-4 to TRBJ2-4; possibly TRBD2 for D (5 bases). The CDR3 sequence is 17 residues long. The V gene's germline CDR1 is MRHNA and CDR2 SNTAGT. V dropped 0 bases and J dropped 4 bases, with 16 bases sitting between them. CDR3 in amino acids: CASSDSISGFGKNIQYF. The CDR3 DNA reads TGTGCCAGCAGTGACTCGATTTCGGGGTTCGGGAAAAACATTCAGTACTTC.

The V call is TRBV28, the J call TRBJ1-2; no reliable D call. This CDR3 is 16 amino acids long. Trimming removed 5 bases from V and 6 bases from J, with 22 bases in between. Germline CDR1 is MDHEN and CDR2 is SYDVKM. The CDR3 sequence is CASSRGNGAYHDGYTF. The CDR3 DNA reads TGTGCCAGCAGTCGGGGAAACGGAGCGTATCACGATGGCTACACCTTC.

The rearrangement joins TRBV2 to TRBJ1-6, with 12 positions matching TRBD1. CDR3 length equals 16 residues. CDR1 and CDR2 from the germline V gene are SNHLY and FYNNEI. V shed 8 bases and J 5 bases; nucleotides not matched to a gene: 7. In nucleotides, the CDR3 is TGTGCCAGCTCCCGGGACAGGGGGCTGAATAATTCACCCCTCCACTTT. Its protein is CASSRDRGLNNSPLHF.

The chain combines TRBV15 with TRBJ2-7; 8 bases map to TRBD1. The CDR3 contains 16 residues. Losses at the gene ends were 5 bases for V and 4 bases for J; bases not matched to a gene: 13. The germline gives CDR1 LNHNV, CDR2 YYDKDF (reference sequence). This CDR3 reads CATSGQGAEGRYEQYF. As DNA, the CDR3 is TGTGCCACCAGCGGCCAGGGGGCGGAAGGGCGGTACGAGCAGTACTTC.

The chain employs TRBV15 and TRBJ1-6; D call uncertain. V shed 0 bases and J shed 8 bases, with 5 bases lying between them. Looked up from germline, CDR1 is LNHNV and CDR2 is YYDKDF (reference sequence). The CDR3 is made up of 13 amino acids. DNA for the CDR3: TGTGCCACCAGCAGAGATTCAGATTCACCCCTCCACTTT. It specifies CATSRDSDSPLHF.

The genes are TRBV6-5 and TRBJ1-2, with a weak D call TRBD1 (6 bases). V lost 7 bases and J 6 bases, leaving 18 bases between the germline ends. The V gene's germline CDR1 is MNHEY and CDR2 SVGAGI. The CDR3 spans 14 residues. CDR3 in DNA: TGTGCCAGCATCCCGCCGGGGGGCCGAGATGGCTACACCTTC. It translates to CASIPPGGRDGYTF.

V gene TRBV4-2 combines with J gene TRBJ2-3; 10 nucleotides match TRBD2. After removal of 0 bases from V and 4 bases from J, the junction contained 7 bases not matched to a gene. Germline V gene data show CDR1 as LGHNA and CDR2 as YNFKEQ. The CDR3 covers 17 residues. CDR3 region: CASSQDYQRGGPDTQYF. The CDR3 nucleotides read TGTGCCAGCAGCCAAGATTATCAGCGGGGGGGGCCAGATACGCAGTATTTT.

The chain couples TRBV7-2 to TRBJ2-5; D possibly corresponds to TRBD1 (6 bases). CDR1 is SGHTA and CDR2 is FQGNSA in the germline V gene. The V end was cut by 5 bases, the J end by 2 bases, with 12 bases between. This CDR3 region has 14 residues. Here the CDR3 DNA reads TGTGCCAGCAGCCCTAGGACAGCGCAAGAGACCCAGTACTTC. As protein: CASSPRTAQETQYF.

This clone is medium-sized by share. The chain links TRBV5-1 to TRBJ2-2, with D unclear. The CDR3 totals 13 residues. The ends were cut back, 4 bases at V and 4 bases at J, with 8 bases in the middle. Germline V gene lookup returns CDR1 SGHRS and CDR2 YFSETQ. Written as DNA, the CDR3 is TGCGCCAGCAGCCCGCCGAGCACCGGGGAGCTGTTTTTT. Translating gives CASSPPSTGELFF.